This passage covers 17 T cell receptor beta chains from one sample sequenced in a study of T cells in Graves' hyperthyroidism and ophthalmopathy. RNA transcripts gave rise to amplified TCR beta CDR3 regions. TCR CDR3 underwent first-round RT-PCR with the HTBI primer set. TCRdb re-called the multiplex PCR reads through MiXCR, storing one row per CDR3 protein. The sample has about 710,000 distinct CDR3 sequences; about a sixth are singletons. Material: blood. The receptor set was obtained from a man between 18 and 35 years old with Graves' hyperthyroidism.

This clonotype was seen at least ten times. V is TRBV24-1 and J is TRBJ2-1; 9 nucleotides line up with TRBD2. The CDR3 sequence is 16 residues long. The germline V gene has CDR1 KGHDR and CDR2 SFDVKD. V was clipped by 4 bases and J by 4 bases; unmatched bases: 7. This CDR3 reads CATSDPQRGDYNEQFF. The CDR3 region has the DNA TGTGCCACCAGTGACCCCCAGCGGGGGGATTACAATGAGCAGTTCTTC.

This clonotype came up a few times. The chain recombines TRBV25-1 with TRBJ2-5; tentatively, D is TRBD2 (5 bases). V was pared by 6 bases and J by 1 base, with 21 bases between. The CDR3 is 17 amino acids. CDR1 MGHDK and CDR2 SYGVNS come from the germline V gene. The CDR3 loop is CASSRSLESGSQETQYF. DNA for the CDR3: TGTGCCAGCAGCCGCAGTTTGGAGTCGGGGAGCCAAGAGACCCAGTACTTC.

This clonotype occurred many times. This chain connects TRBV6-1 to TRBJ2-7; D is uncertain. CDR1 MNHNS and CDR2 SASEGT come from the germline V gene. This CDR3 spans 12 amino acids. Between the trimmed V and J ends, which lost 3 bases and 2 bases, there was a span of 5 bases. The CDR3 is CASSDETYEQYF. The CDR3 DNA follows: TGTGCCAGCAGTGACGAAACCTACGAGCAGTACTTC.

This clonotype was observed a few times. DNA for the CDR3: TGTGCCAGCAGTTACTCGCTCGGGGGCACCGGGGAGCTGTTTTTT. It yields the protein CASSYSLGGTGELFF. This chain uses TRBV6-5 with TRBJ2-2; maybe TRBD2 (6 bases). This CDR3 contains 15 residues. Trimming pared 0 bases from V and 4 bases from J, leaving 9 bases between. The germline gives CDR1 MNHEY, CDR2 SVGAGI.

This clonotype was found a few times. The chain couples TRBV5-1 to TRBJ2-7, with TRBD2 matching 14 bases. Germline values: CDR1 SGHRS, CDR2 YFSETQ. The trim removed 3 bases at V and 5 bases at J, leaving 7 bases unmatched. The CDR3 totals 16 residues. DNA for the CDR3: TGCGCCAGCAGCTCCCAGGGACTAGCGGGAGTTCACGAGCAGTACTTC. It is translated as CASSSQGLAGVHEQYF.

There are a few counts of this clonotype. The V gene is TRBV7-2, the J gene TRBJ2-2; a possible D gene is TRBD2 (6 bases). V was trimmed by 1 base and J by 0 bases, leaving 9 bases between them. In germline, CDR1 is SGHTA, CDR2 FQGNSA. The CDR3 runs to 16 residues. The CDR3 region is CASSLVAGPNTGELFF. In DNA form, the CDR3 reads TGTGCCAGCAGCTTAGTCGCGGGGCCGAACACCGGGGAGCTGTTTTTT.

This clonotype was recorded many times. The genes are TRBV7-6 and TRBJ2-1, with 10 bases that match TRBD2. With V trimmed by 0 bases and J by 7 bases, 3 bases remained unmatched. The CDR3 is 15 amino acids. Germline values: CDR1 SGHVS, CDR2 FNYEAQ. The CDR3 coding sequence is TGTGCCAGCAGCTTAGCTAGCGGGAGGTTGAATGAGCAGTTCTTC. It specifies CASSLASGRLNEQFF.

This clonotype was counted a few times. The chain is built from TRBV30 and TRBJ2-6; possibly TRBD1 for D (6 bases). The CDR3 extends over 17 amino acids. V gave up 4 bases and J gave up 1 base, with 17 bases separating them. Germline V gene lookup returns CDR1 GTSNPN and CDR2 SVGIG (reference sequence). This CDR3 is CAWTHPGAGSGANVLTF. CDR3 sequence (DNA): TGTGCCTGGACCCACCCAGGGGCAGGATCTGGGGCCAACGTCCTGACTTTC.

The gene calls are TRBV20-1 and TRBJ2-4; TRBD2 matches 9 bases. The J segment lost 6 bases and the V segment lost 6 bases, leaving 6 bases of the junction unmatched. From germline, CDR1 is DFQATT and CDR2 SNEGSKA (reference sequence). This CDR3 has 13 amino acids. In DNA, the CDR3 is TGCAGTGCAAAGCGGGGGGACAGAAACATTCAGTACTTC. It yields the protein CSAKRGDRNIQYF.

There are a few counts of this clonotype. This chain joins TRBV28 and TRBJ1-5; D gene uncertain. Trimming cost V 7 bases and J 3 bases, with 16 bases left between them. CDR3 size: 15 residues. Germline V gene lookup returns CDR1 MDHEN and CDR2 SYDVKM. CDR3 residues: CASNLPGQSNQPQHF. The CDR3 nucleotides read TGTGCCAGCAACCTGCCCGGGCAGTCCAATCAGCCCCAGCATTTT. The full variable domain, in which reference TRBV28 and TRBJ1-5 provide the parts outside the CDR3, is DVKVTQSSRYLVKRTGEKVFLECVQDMDHENMFWYRQDPGLGLRLIYFSYDVKMKEKGDIPEGYSVSREKKERFSLILESASTNQTSMYLCASNLPGQSNQPQHFGDGTRLSIL.

This clonotype has ten or more counts. The chain employs TRBV6-1 and TRBJ2-7, with a possible D match to TRBD1 (5 bases). The CDR3 contains 12 residues. V was cut by 8 bases and J by 3 bases, with 11 bases left in between. CDR1 is MNHNS and CDR2 is SASEGT in the germline V gene. This CDR3 is CASGAEYYEQYF. The CDR3 region has the DNA TGTGCCAGCGGGGCGGAGTACTACGAGCAGTACTTC.

V and J are TRBV6-2 or TRBV6-3 and TRBJ2-3; TRBD2 is a possible D gene (5 bases). V lost 8 bases and J 0 bases, leaving 12 bases between the germline ends. The germline CDR1 and CDR2 sequences are MNHEY and SVGEGT. The CDR3 covers 14 residues. In DNA, the CDR3 is TGTGCCAGCCAAGCGGAGACTAGCACAGATACGCAGTATTTT. Translation gives CASQAETSTDTQYF.

This clonotype was seen a handful of times. The chain has TRBV28 and TRBJ2-5; D ambiguous. Germline CDR1 reads MDHEN; CDR2 reads SYDVKM. Trimming took off 4 bases at V and 1 base at J, with 16 bases between the two ends. CDR3 length: 16 amino acids. In DNA form, the CDR3 reads TGTGCCAGCAGTTCCCCGTTAACCCGGAGCCAAGAGACCCAGTACTTC. Translating gives CASSSPLTRSQETQYF.

This clonotype was found many times. The chain carries TRBV28 and TRBJ2-2; D gene ambiguous. Per germline, CDR1 MDHEN and CDR2 SYDVKM. V was clipped by 7 bases and J by 7 bases, with 7 bases between them. This CDR3 region has 11 residues. The CDR3 loop is CASNSVGELFF. The CDR3 DNA reads TGTGCCAGCAACAGCGTCGGGGAGCTGTTTTTT.

This chain connects TRBV5-1 to TRBJ1-5, with 7 bases that match TRBD1. CDR3 length: 15 residues. Germline V gives CDR1 SGHRS, CDR2 YFSETQ. V was pared by 0 bases and J by 4 bases, with 4 bases of the junction left unmatched. CDR3 in DNA: TGCGCCAGCAGCTTGGGACAGGGATATAATCAGCCCCAGCATTTT. This gives the protein CASSLGQGYNQPQHF.

There are many counts of this clonotype. The V and J genes are TRBV20-1 and TRBJ2-3; no clear D. The CDR3 length is 15 residues. Trimming removed 3 bases from V and 2 bases from J, with 15 bases in between. Germline CDR1 DFQATT, CDR2 SNEGSKA (reference sequence). CDR3 protein: CSASKNSLATDTQYF. DNA for the CDR3: TGCAGTGCTAGCAAGAACAGCCTGGCCACAGATACGCAGTATTTT.

This clonotype turned up a few times. This sequence joins TRBV12-3 or TRBV12-4 and TRBJ2-5, with 14 nucleotides matching TRBD2. J lost 4 bases, V lost 5 bases, and 6 bases had no gene match. The CDR3 is made up of 16 amino acids. Written as DNA, the CDR3 is TGTGCCAGCAGTCTAACGGGACTAGCGGGAGCAGAGACCCAGTACTTC. Translating it yields CASSLTGLAGAETQYF.